Each of the 18 T cell receptor beta chains below was sequenced from the same sample in a study of T cell repertoires in ileal Crohn's disease. Noted time point: proximal margin of the surgical specimen (macroscopically non-inflamed). Profiled with immunoSEQ multiplex PCR; TCRdb holds only in-frame clones, not every one. The sample holds around 560 clones, approximately 89% seen once. The sample consisted of ileal tissue. Receptor source: an adult with Crohn's disease.

The CDR3 nucleotides read TGCAGCGTTACAGAACAGGGAAGCTCTGGGGCCAACGTCCTGACTTTC. Protein sequence: CSVTEQGSSGANVLTF. The chain carries TRBV29-1 and TRBJ2-6; D may be TRBD1 (6 bases). The CDR3 has 16 amino acids. Trimming stripped 5 bases from V and 0 bases from J, with 14 bases between. Germline V gene sequence: CDR1 SQVTM, CDR2 ANQGSEA. The full variable domain, in which reference TRBV29-1 and TRBJ2-6 provide the parts outside the CDR3, is SAVISQKPSRDICQRGTSLTIQCQVDSQVTMMFWYRQQPGQSLTLIATANQGSEATYESGFVIDKFPISRPNLTFSTLTVSNMSPEDSSIYLCSVTEQGSSGANVLTFGAGSRLTVL.

V and J are TRBV4-1 and TRBJ1-2; 8 bases line up with TRBD1. CDR3 length equals 14 residues. Germline trimming cut 5 bases from V and 4 bases from J; bases unmatched to any gene: 6. Germline assignment: CDR1 MGHRA and CDR2 YSYEKL. The CDR3 DNA follows: TGCGCCAGCAGCTCTCCACAGGGGGTCTATGGCTACACCTTC. Translation: CASSSPQGVYGYTF.

This clone was found once. V gene TRBV4-1 combines with J gene TRBJ2-7; the D gene is possibly TRBD1 (6 bases). This CDR3 spans 18 amino acids. V gave up 4 bases and J gave up 6 bases, with 28 bases separating them. The germline gives CDR1 MGHRA, CDR2 YSYEKL. Here the CDR3 reads CASSPSHYRQAYRVEQYF. Here the CDR3 DNA reads TGCGCCAGCAGCCCCTCCCATTATAGACAGGCCTACCGAGTCGAGCAGTACTTC.

V and J are TRBV7-9 and TRBJ2-7, with D maybe TRBD2 (5 bases). In germline, CDR1 is SEHNR, CDR2 FQNEAQ (reference sequence). V lost 1 base and J 11 bases, leaving 9 bases between the germline ends. CDR3 length: 11 amino acids. DNA of the CDR3: TGTGCCAGCAGCTTAGGAGGGAGTGAGTACTTC. This translates into CASSLGGSEYF.

The V and J genes are TRBV6-4 and TRBJ1-5; maybe TRBD1 (6 bases). CDR3 length: 15 amino acids. Trimming cost V 5 bases and J 3 bases, with 14 bases left between them. Germline V gene data show CDR1 as MRHNA and CDR2 as SNTAGT. This chain's CDR3 is CASSLEGGHNQPQHF. The CDR3 DNA follows: TGTGCCAGCAGTCTGGAGGGGGGACACAATCAGCCCCAGCATTTT.

V and J are TRBV19 and TRBJ1-4; a possible D gene is TRBD1 (6 bases). This CDR3 is 14 amino acids long. V lost 3 bases and J 8 bases, leaving 13 bases between the germline ends. CDR1 and CDR2 (germline): LNHDA, SQIVND (reference sequence). In DNA form, the CDR3 reads TGTGCCAGTAGTATCATCCCGGGGGCGGAAAAACTGTTTTTT. Translating it yields CASSIIPGAEKLFF.

The chain combines TRBV6-4 with TRBJ2-7, with a weak D call TRBD2 (7 bases). CDR3 size: 17 residues. Per germline, CDR1 MRHNA and CDR2 SNTAGT. Trimming took off 5 bases at V and 4 bases at J, with 24 bases between the two ends. CDR3 nucleotide sequence: TGTGCCAGCAGTCCCTACGGTGCGGGGGCGAGGGGGTACGAGCAGTACTTC. This codes for CASSPYGAGARGYEQYF.

This clone occurred a few times. The rearrangement links TRBV7-2 to TRBJ1-2; D perhaps matches TRBD1 (5 bases). The CDR3 extends over 15 amino acids. Between the trimmed V and J ends, which lost 5 bases and 3 bases, there was a span of 16 bases. From germline, CDR1 is SGHTA and CDR2 FQGNSA. CDR3 residues: CASSGGVLMDYGYTF. The CDR3 region has the DNA TGTGCCAGCAGCGGGGGGGTTTTGATGGACTATGGCTACACCTTC.

The chain combines TRBV6-6 with TRBJ1-2; 7 positions agree with TRBD1. Germline CDR1 and CDR2: MNHNY and SVGAGI (reference sequence). The J segment lost 3 bases and the V segment lost 7 bases, leaving 8 bases of the junction unmatched. The length of the CDR3 is 14 residues. CDR3 sequence reads: CASTNPQGHYGYTF. CDR3 sequence (DNA): TGTGCCAGCACTAATCCACAGGGGCACTATGGCTACACCTTC.

The rearrangement uses TRBV4-1 and TRBJ1-2; unclear D gene. There are 15 residues in the CDR3. The germline V gene has CDR1 MGHRA and CDR2 YSYEKL. With 3 bases removed from V and 4 bases from J, the gap between germline ends came to 15 bases. CDR3 DNA sequence: TGCGCCAGCAGCCAGGAAGGCGCAAGGGCCTATGGCTACACCTTC. Amino acids: CASSQEGARAYGYTF.

The gene calls are TRBV27 and TRBJ1-1; D unclear. The CDR3 has 15 amino acids. The germline CDR1 and CDR2 sequences are MNHEY and SMNVEV (reference sequence). Trimming left V 4 bases short and J 0 bases short, with 12 bases between. CDR3 nucleotide sequence: TGTGCCAGCAGTTACTCCAGAGCCATGAACACTGAAGCTTTCTTT. This codes for CASSYSRAMNTEAFF.

This chain joins TRBV10-3 and TRBJ2-7; TRBD1 matches 9 bases. The CDR3 is 15 residues long. Germline V gene lookup returns CDR1 ENHRY and CDR2 SYGVKD. V dropped 3 bases and J dropped 5; count of bases not matched to a gene: 8. DNA for the CDR3: TGTGCCATCAGTGATAACAGGGGGCATGTCGACGAGCAGTACTTC. Translation: CAISDNRGHVDEQYF.

The chain uses TRBV5-1 and TRBJ2-1; D is possibly TRBD2 (6 bases). CDR1 is SGHRS, CDR2 YFSETQ, per germline. Trimming took 5 bases from V and 2 from J, leaving 8 bases between them. CDR3 length equals 13 residues. This CDR3 reads CASSGGTYNEQFF. The DNA for the CDR3 is TGCGCCAGCAGTGGGGGGACCTACAATGAGCAGTTCTTC.

This chain uses TRBV14 with TRBJ1-4; 7 nucleotides line up with TRBD1. V gave up 0 bases and J gave up 8 bases; unmatched junction bases: 9. The CDR3 has 16 residues. Germline CDR1 and CDR2: SGHDN and FVKESK. The CDR3 sequence is CASSQDYRTGAEKLFF. DNA for the CDR3: TGTGCCAGCAGCCAAGATTATAGGACAGGTGCCGAAAAACTGTTTTTT.

The gene calls are TRBV4-3 and TRBJ2-3; D is unclear. This CDR3 spans 14 amino acids. Germline loops: CDR1 LGHNA, CDR2 YSLEER. Trimming took off 0 bases at V and 8 bases at J, with 12 bases between the two ends. The CDR3 loop reads CASSQEELLGTQYF. DNA for the CDR3: TGCGCCAGCAGCCAAGAAGAACTCCTAGGTACGCAGTATTTT.

The chain combines TRBV10-3 with TRBJ1-2; weak D call: TRBD1 (5 bases). The CDR3 has 15 residues. Germline V gives CDR1 ENHRY, CDR2 SYGVKD. The ends were cut back, 3 bases at V and 7 bases at J, with 18 bases in the middle. Here the CDR3 DNA reads TGTGCCATCAGTGATTTGATAGGGGCCGGGACTGGCTACACCTTC. It encodes CAISDLIGAGTGYTF.

The V gene is TRBV19, the J gene TRBJ1-6; 7 bases are shared with TRBD1. This CDR3 region has 13 residues. Germline values: CDR1 LNHDA, CDR2 SQIVND (reference sequence). V trimming: 1 base; J trimming: 15 bases; junction bases outside the gene matches: 6. The CDR3 DNA sequence: TGTGCCAGTAGTATAGTGGGACAGTCGGACCTCCACTTT. Its translation is CASSIVGQSDLHF.

This chain joins TRBV5-1 and TRBJ2-3; D gene ambiguous. Germline V gene sequence: CDR1 SGHRS, CDR2 YFSETQ. V lost 4 bases and J 4 bases, leaving 10 bases between the germline ends. CDR3 length: 13 residues. CDR3 DNA: TGCGCCAGCAGCCCGGGTTTCGCAGATACGCAGTATTTT. Protein: CASSPGFADTQYF.